This passage covers 14 T cell receptor beta chains from one sample sequenced in a study of blood T cell repertoires in COVID-19. Libraries were prepared by immunoSEQ multiplex PCR; TCRdb keeps only in-frame clonotypes and omits some of them. This sample has fewer than 350,000 clones; 80% to 90% occur once, and the top ten carry 4% to 5.5%. The sample comprised PBMCs or T cells enriched from blood (not recorded which). These receptors were obtained from a woman aged 35 to 49 with acute COVID-19.

The J gene is TRBJ2-2, the V gene TRBV5-4; 9 bases map to TRBD1. The CDR3 contains 16 residues. The V and J ends lost 0 bases and 5 bases, in that order; junction bases with no gene match: 5. Germline lookup yields CDR1 SGHNT and CDR2 YYREEE (reference sequence). The CDR3 coding sequence is TGTGCCAGCAGCTTGGGGACAGGGGCAGGAACCGGGGAGCTGTTTTTT. This encodes CASSLGTGAGTGELFF.

The chain links TRBV27 to TRBJ2-4; 9 bases line up with TRBD1. The CDR3 length is 17 residues. V lost 8 bases to trimming and J lost 1 base; unmatched junction nucleotides: 12. CDR1 and CDR2 (germline): MNHEY, SMNVEV (reference sequence). Written as DNA, the CDR3 is TGTGCCAGCTCCCTCCTGGGAGGACAGGGGGCCAAAAACATTCAGTACTTC. This gives the protein CASSLLGGQGAKNIQYF.

The CDR3 nucleotides read TGTGCCAGCACCTCACTACTCCCCGGGACAGGGAACACTGAAGCTTTCTTT. Translating gives CASTSLLPGTGNTEAFF. The gene calls are TRBV28 and TRBJ1-1, with 8 bases that match TRBD1. The CDR3 contains 17 residues. Losses at the gene ends were 7 bases for V and 1 base for J; bases not matched to a gene: 14. From germline, CDR1 is MDHEN and CDR2 SYDVKM.

The gene calls are TRBV12-3 or TRBV12-4 and TRBJ2-7; weak D call: TRBD1 (5 bases). The CDR3 covers 13 residues. The V and J ends lost 6 bases and 5 bases respectively, with 14 bases between them. The CDR3 spells CASRRSGYHEQYF. The CDR3, as DNA: TGTGCCAGCAGGCGGTCAGGGTACCACGAGCAGTACTTC.

This chain links TRBV6-5 with TRBJ1-3, with a tentative D call TRBD1 (5 bases). Trimming shortened V by 8 bases and J by 2 bases, and 13 bases separated the two germline ends. Germline loops: CDR1 MNHEY, CDR2 SVGAGI. CDR3 size: 14 residues. In nucleotides, the CDR3 is TGTGCCAGCGGGGAGGGGAGTCCTGGAAACACCATATATTTT. Its translation: CASGEGSPGNTIYF.

V and J are TRBV5-1 and TRBJ2-7, with no clear D. The CDR3 sequence is 15 residues long. Between the trimmed V and J ends, which lost 0 bases and 0 bases, there was a span of 10 bases. CDR1 and CDR2 from the germline V gene are SGHRS and YFSETQ. CDR3 nucleotides: TGCGCCAGCAGCTTGGCTACGGCTAGCTCCTACGAGCAGTACTTC. Protein: CASSLATASSYEQYF.

The chain uses TRBV28 and TRBJ1-1; a possible D gene is TRBD1 (5 bases). V dropped 6 bases and J dropped 5 bases, with 16 bases sitting between them. The CDR3 has 14 residues. The germline V gene has CDR1 MDHEN and CDR2 SYDVKM. The CDR3 region has the DNA TGTGCCAGCAGCCCAGACGGGGGAGGGACTGAAGCTTTCTTT. It translates to CASSPDGGGTEAFF.

This clone was picked up one time. The chain is built from TRBV2 and TRBJ1-2; a weak D match, TRBD1 (5 bases). CDR1 and CDR2 (germline): SNHLY, FYNNEI. There are 15 residues in the CDR3. V lost 0 bases to trimming and J lost 1 base, with 9 bases between them. The CDR3 region is CASSEAWGVNYGYTF. As DNA, the CDR3 is TGTGCCAGCAGTGAAGCATGGGGGGTTAACTATGGCTACACCTTC.

This chain connects TRBV18 to TRBJ1-1, with D perhaps matching TRBD1 (5 bases). V dropped 5 bases and J dropped 3 bases, with 16 bases sitting between them. This CDR3 is 15 amino acids long. Germline lookup yields CDR1 KGHSH and CDR2 LQKENI. As DNA, the CDR3 is TGTGCCAGCTCAAGGCGCGGGGGTACGTACACTGAAGCTTTCTTT. This sequence encodes CASSRRGGTYTEAFF.

The V call is TRBV7-2, the J call TRBJ1-4; D perhaps matches TRBD1 (6 bases). The germline CDR1 and CDR2 sequences are SGHTA and FQGNSA. V was shortened by 0 bases and J by 10 bases, with 15 bases between the two germline ends. The CDR3 is 15 amino acids. CDR3 amino acids: CASSLAGAMRGKLFF. The CDR3 nucleotides read TGTGCCAGCAGCTTAGCGGGGGCCATGCGAGGAAAACTGTTTTTT.

The V call is TRBV15, the J call TRBJ2-7; D is possibly TRBD1 (5 bases). The germline V gene encodes CDR1 LNHNV and CDR2 YYDKDF (reference sequence). The V gene lost 3 bases and the J gene lost 2 bases, with 14 bases spanning the gap. The CDR3 loop spans 15 amino acids. CDR3 loop: CATSRDSDSTYEQYF. CDR3 nucleotide sequence: TGTGCCACCAGCAGGGATTCAGACAGTACCTACGAGCAGTACTTC.

V is TRBV18 and J is TRBJ2-3, with TRBD2 matching 15 bases. This CDR3 spans 16 amino acids. The germline gives CDR1 KGHSH, CDR2 LQKENI. The ends lost 5 bases at V and 6 bases at J; junction bases unmatched: 6. The DNA for the CDR3 is TGTGCCAGCTCATACGGACTAGCGGGAGGGCCGGATACGCAGTATTTT. Translating gives CASSYGLAGGPDTQYF.

This clone was seen only a few times. The rearrangement links TRBV2 to TRBJ1-2; D is ambiguous. Trimming stripped 5 bases from V and 3 bases from J, with 10 bases between. Per the germline V gene, CDR1 is SNHLY and CDR2 is FYNNEI. This CDR3 comprises 13 residues. CDR3 region: CASSTTEYYGYTF. The CDR3 bases are TGTGCCAGCAGTACGACGGAGTACTATGGCTACACCTTC.

This rearrangement joins TRBV4-3 to TRBJ2-1; 12 bases agree with TRBD2. The ends lost 0 bases at V and 5 bases at J; junction bases unmatched: 2. CDR1 is LGHNA, CDR2 YSLEER, per germline. There are 16 residues in the CDR3. CDR3 DNA: TGCGCCAGCAGCCAAGAAGGACTAGCGGGGAACAATGAGCAGTTCTTC. Encoded protein: CASSQEGLAGNNEQFF.